The clone carrying this TCR beta chain was counted between two and nine times. Its antigen is not known. The sample is drawn from a study of human T cells and chemical hapten exposure. Findings and limits, study-wide: There was no change with DPC sensitization in TCRs above 1 in 1000 frequency.

The trim removed 6 bases at V and 1 base at J, leaving 6 bases unmatched. The CDR3 has 15 residues. Time point of the sample: pre-sensitization, week 0. Treatment indicated: therapeutic diphenylcyclopropenone sensitization with weekly scalp DPC. Sample donors consisted of patients with alopecia, aged 18 to 70 years, who were suitable for DPC. From the RACE reads, TCRdb called clonotypes with MiXCR, one entry per CDR3 protein. Of under 200,000 distinct CDR3 sequences listed, about 31% are singletons. The receptor's source is a woman in her twenties or thirties with alopecia areata. Some clones in this sample may be carry-over from other donors' samples. Sequenced here: whole blood, sampled in connection with sensitization to the hapten diphenylcyclopropenone (DPC). The V call is TRBV12-3 or TRBV12-4, the J call TRBJ2-3, with 8 bases that match TRBD1. This CDR3 is CASRSTGGRTDTQYF. CDR3 in DNA: TGTGCCAGCAGGTCAACAGGGGGTCGCACAGATACGCAGTATTTT.